The 28 T cell receptor beta chains presented below share a single source sample, sequenced in a study of cytomegalovirus exposure and HLA in healthy donors. 60 Vbeta and 13 Jbeta primers were used in PCR. The data were produced by immunoSEQ multiplex PCR, yet TCRdb's version contains in-frame clones alone and is incomplete. This table holds 150,000 to 200,000 clones, around 80% found once. The sample comprised PBMCs. The receptors come from a girl aged 10 to 17 in good health and CMV-seropositive.

This chain connects TRBV30 to TRBJ2-3, with 9 bases fitting TRBD2. V shed 2 bases, J shed 3 bases, and the junction held 6 bases outside the gene matches. The CDR3 has 15 amino acids. Per germline, CDR1 GTSNPN and CDR2 SVGIG (reference sequence). Written as DNA, the CDR3 is TGTGCCTGGAGTCGGGCTAGCGGGAATACAGATACGCAGTATTTT. Translating it yields CAWSRASGNTDTQYF.

The rearrangement uses TRBV6-5 and TRBJ2-7; D not resolved. Germline V gene data show CDR1 as MNHEY and CDR2 as SVGAGI. V was trimmed by 6 bases and J by 5 bases, leaving 14 bases between them. The CDR3 has 13 residues. CDR3 nucleotides: TGTGCCAGCAGCAGAACCCCTTATCACGAGCAGTACTTC. As protein: CASSRTPYHEQYF.

This chain links TRBV9 with TRBJ2-3; TRBD1 agrees at 7 bases. This CDR3 region has 17 residues. CDR1 is SGDLS, CDR2 YYNGEE, per germline. J gave up 4 bases and V 0 bases, and 11 bases lay outside the gene matches. The CDR3 bases are TGTGCCAGCAGCGTAGAGATTCGGACAGGCGTCGCAGATACGCAGTATTTT. Translating it yields CASSVEIRTGVADTQYF.

The rearrangement links TRBV5-1 to TRBJ2-7; 8 bases map to TRBD1. The CDR3 sequence is 14 residues long. Germline values: CDR1 SGHRS, CDR2 YFSETQ. With V trimmed by 2 bases and J by 5 bases, 6 bases remained unmatched. The CDR3 DNA reads TGCGCCAGCAGCTTAGTGGACAGGGTGGACGAGCAGTACTTC. It codes for CASSLVDRVDEQYF. Based on the CDR3 plus reference TRBV5-1 and TRBJ2-7, the full variable domain is KAGVTQTPRYLIKTRGQQVTLSCSPISGHRSVSWYQQTPGQGLQFLFEYFSETQRNKGNFPGRFSGRQFSNSRSEMNVSTLELGDSALYLCASSLVDRVDEQYFGPGTRLTVT.

The chain recombines TRBV5-6 with TRBJ1-2, with D tentatively TRBD1 (5 bases). The CDR3 has 14 residues. Germline V CDR1 and CDR2: SGHDT, YYEEEE. Trimming removed 2 bases at V and 5 bases at J, with 13 bases between. DNA of the CDR3: TGTGCCAGCAGCTTTCTCGGGGGGGAGTATGGCTACACCTTC. The encoded protein is CASSFLGGEYGYTF.

The chain links TRBV30 to TRBJ2-1, with 7 bases identical to TRBD1. V dropped 0 bases and J dropped 1; count of bases not matched to a gene: 12. The CDR3 is made up of 18 amino acids. In germline, CDR1 is GTSNPN, CDR2 SVGIG (reference sequence). The CDR3 nucleotides read TGTGCCTGGAGTGTGCCCGATAGGGGGCGCAGGTCCTACAATGAGCAGTTCTTC. It is translated as CAWSVPDRGRRSYNEQFF.

The J gene is TRBJ1-2, the V gene TRBV19, with 7 bases that match TRBD1. Germline-derived CDR1 and CDR2 are LNHDA and SQIVND (reference sequence). This CDR3 comprises 16 residues. V gave up 8 bases and J gave up 0 bases; unmatched junction bases: 12. CDR3 DNA sequence: TGTGCCAGTTCCCTGGTGGGGACAGCTTCTAACTATGGCTACACCTTC. This gives the protein CASSLVGTASNYGYTF.

This clone showed up just once. The chain is built from TRBV27 and TRBJ2-2, with 8 bases that match TRBD1. V lost 5 bases and J lost 4; bases outside the gene matches: 6. This CDR3 is built from 15 residues. The germline CDR1 and CDR2 sequences are MNHEY and SMNVEV (reference sequence). The CDR3, as DNA: TGTGCCAGCAGTGCGGACAGGGCGATCACCGGGGAGCTGTTTTTT. This sequence encodes CASSADRAITGELFF.

This clone was observed once. This sequence joins TRBV4-3 and TRBJ1-2; 7 nucleotides agree with TRBD1. The CDR3 is made up of 13 amino acids. In germline, CDR1 is LGHNA, CDR2 YSLEER. Trimming at V came to 2 bases and at J to 4 bases, leaving 1 base not matched to a gene. CDR3 nucleotides: TGCGCCAGCAGCCAACAGGGGGGCTATGGCTACACCTTC. Amino acid sequence: CASSQQGGYGYTF.

The rearrangement links TRBV2 to TRBJ1-5; D uncertain. The CDR3 totals 14 residues. The germline CDR1 and CDR2 sequences are SNHLY and FYNNEI. V was trimmed by 3 bases and J by 2 bases, leaving 8 bases between them. CDR3 region: CASSDLSGNQPQHF. CDR3 bases: TGTGCCAGCAGTGATTTATCAGGCAATCAGCCCCAGCATTTT.

The chain couples TRBV10-3 to TRBJ2-1; TRBD2 agrees at 10 bases. There are 14 residues in the CDR3. V shed 6 bases and J 9 bases; nucleotides not matched to a gene: 8. CDR1 and CDR2 (germline): ENHRY, SYGVKD. As DNA, the CDR3 is TGTGCCATCAGAACCGGGACTAGCGTCACTGAGCAGTTCTTC. Encoded protein: CAIRTGTSVTEQFF.

This chain uses TRBV29-1 with TRBJ2-3; D remains unclear. Trimming left V 4 bases short and J 4 bases short, with 9 bases between. Germline loops: CDR1 SQVTM, CDR2 ANQGSEA. The CDR3 runs 12 residues. The CDR3 nucleotides read TGCAGCGTTGGTTCCCTCCCAGATACGCAGTATTTT. This sequence encodes CSVGSLPDTQYF.

This clone was recorded a few times. The chain recombines TRBV4-2 with TRBJ2-3; D gene ambiguous. The germline gives CDR1 LGHNA, CDR2 YNFKEQ. Trimming took off 0 bases at V and 6 bases at J, with 7 bases between the two ends. CDR3 size: 13 residues. CDR3 DNA: TGTGCCAGCAGCCAAGATATGAGGGATACGCAGTATTTT. Translation gives CASSQDMRDTQYF.

V gene TRBV10-2 combines with J gene TRBJ2-5; unclear D gene. With 6 bases removed from V and 1 base from J, the gap between germline ends came to 15 bases. The CDR3 is 15 residues long. Per germline, CDR1 WSHSY and CDR2 SAAADI. CDR3 in amino acids: CASSDARSIQETQYF. DNA of the CDR3: TGCGCCAGCAGCGACGCCAGGTCGATCCAAGAGACCCAGTACTTC.

The chain is built from TRBV15 and TRBJ2-5, with D possibly matching TRBD1 (5 bases). The CDR3 runs 16 residues. Germline V gene sequence: CDR1 LNHNV, CDR2 YYDKDF (reference sequence). The V end was cut by 5 bases, the J end by 1 base, with 17 bases between. The chain's CDR3 is CATSEPPGAAQETQYF. CDR3 sequence (DNA): TGTGCCACCAGCGAGCCCCCTGGGGCAGCCCAAGAGACCCAGTACTTC. Full variable domain (missing parts from reference TRBV15 and TRBJ2-5): DAMVIQNPRYQVTQFGKPVTLSCSQTLNHNVMYWYQQKSSQAPKLLFHYYDKDFNNEADTPDNFQSRRPNTSFCFLDIRSPGLGDTAMYLCATSEPPGAAQETQYFGPGTRLLVL.

The chain joins TRBV6-5 to TRBJ2-7; 12 bases map to TRBD2. The CDR3 length is 15 residues. Per the germline V gene, CDR1 is MNHEY and CDR2 is SVGAGI. Germline trimming cut 4 bases from V and 7 bases from J; bases unmatched to any gene: 8. DNA of the CDR3: TGTGCCAGCAGTTTCCGACTAGCGGGAGCCTCAGAGCAGTACTTC. Residues: CASSFRLAGASEQYF.

The V gene is TRBV18, the J gene TRBJ1-3; maybe TRBD1 (6 bases). Germline CDR1 reads KGHSH; CDR2 reads LQKENI. This CDR3 is 14 amino acids long. V lost 0 bases to trimming and J lost 8 bases, with 11 bases between them. For the CDR3, the DNA is TGTGCCAGCTCACCACCGAATCCAGGGGACACCATATATTTT. As protein: CASSPPNPGDTIYF.

The chain employs TRBV5-5 and TRBJ2-5, with 9 bases aligning to TRBD2. The CDR3 sequence is 15 residues long. CDR1 SGHKS and CDR2 YYEKEE come from the germline V gene (reference sequence). With 2 bases clipped from V and 6 bases from J, the junction kept 8 bases outside the gene matches. The CDR3 protein is CASSFEVAGVKTQYF. CDR3 DNA sequence: TGTGCCAGCAGCTTTGAGGTAGCGGGAGTAAAGACCCAGTACTTC.

This sequence joins TRBV10-2 and TRBJ2-7, with TRBD1 matching over 8 bases. Germline CDR1 WSHSY, CDR2 SAAADI. This CDR3 has 14 amino acids. V dropped 8 bases and J dropped 3; count of bases not matched to a gene: 9. The CDR3 sequence: CASQQGAFNYEQYF. The DNA of the CDR3 is TGCGCCAGCCAGCAGGGGGCGTTTAACTACGAGCAGTACTTC.

This chain uses TRBV6-5 with TRBJ2-7; 9 bases agree with TRBD1. V shed 2 bases and J 4 bases; nucleotides not matched to a gene: 6. Germline V gene lookup returns CDR1 MNHEY and CDR2 SVGAGI. The CDR3 runs 15 residues. The CDR3 coding sequence is TGTGCCAGCAGTTACGGGGACAGGGTGATTTACGAGCAGTACTTC. It yields the protein CASSYGDRVIYEQYF.

The CDR3, as DNA: TGCGCCAGCAGCCAGGCCCATCGGGTTAACTCCTACAATGAGCAGTTCTTC. Protein sequence: CASSQAHRVNSYNEQFF. J is TRBJ2-1 and V is TRBV4-3, with D hard to call. The CDR3 spans 17 residues. The germline V gene has CDR1 LGHNA and CDR2 YSLEER. Trimming removed 3 bases at V and 0 bases at J, with 15 bases between.

The rearrangement uses TRBV10-3 and TRBJ2-2; 8 nucleotides align to TRBD1. Germline assignment: CDR1 ENHRY and CDR2 SYGVKD. With V trimmed by 6 bases and J by 3 bases, 6 bases remained unmatched. The CDR3 is 15 residues long. CDR3 bases: TGTGCCATCAGGGACAGGGCAAGGGACACCGGGGAGCTGTTTTTT. Protein sequence: CAIRDRARDTGELFF.

The chain carries TRBV27 and TRBJ1-1; 7 positions agree with TRBD1. V lost 4 bases to trimming and J lost 1 base; unmatched junction nucleotides: 6. This CDR3 comprises 15 residues. Germline CDR1 MNHEY, CDR2 SMNVEV (reference sequence). CDR3 sequence reads: CASSSYRGPNTEAFF. In DNA form, the CDR3 reads TGTGCCAGCAGTTCATACAGGGGACCGAACACTGAAGCTTTCTTT.

The rearrangement uses TRBV19 and TRBJ2-7; tentative D call: TRBD2 (5 bases). The germline V gene has CDR1 LNHDA and CDR2 SQIVND (reference sequence). CDR3 size: 15 residues. Deletions cut 3 bases from V and 0 bases from J, with 12 bases between. CDR3 sequence reads: CASSIESGVSYEQYF. In DNA form, the CDR3 reads TGTGCCAGTAGTATCGAAAGCGGAGTCTCCTACGAGCAGTACTTC.

The gene calls are TRBV6-6 and TRBJ1-5; a possible D gene is TRBD1 (6 bases). Trimming removed 8 bases at V and 3 bases at J, with 11 bases between. Germline CDR1 reads MNHNY; CDR2 reads SVGAGI (reference sequence). This CDR3 has 13 amino acids. CDR3 protein: CASQGLDNQPQHF. The CDR3 DNA is TGTGCCAGCCAGGGGCTCGACAATCAGCCCCAGCATTTT.

This chain connects TRBV7-2 to TRBJ1-1; D might be TRBD1 (6 bases). V dropped 3 bases and J dropped 5 bases, with 10 bases sitting between them. This CDR3 is built from 13 residues. Germline V gene sequence: CDR1 SGHTA, CDR2 FQGNSA. This CDR3 is CASSFNRETEAFF. The CDR3 region has the DNA TGTGCCAGCAGCTTCAACAGGGAAACTGAAGCTTTCTTT.

This rearrangement joins TRBV10-1 to TRBJ2-3; tentative D call: TRBD2 (6 bases). The CDR3 sequence is 15 residues long. Trimming took 4 bases from V and 5 from J, leaving 16 bases between them. Germline V gene sequence: CDR1 WNHNN, CDR2 SYGVQD (reference sequence). The chain's CDR3 is CASSVASAHEDTQYF. The CDR3 bases are TGCGCCAGCAGTGTAGCTAGCGCCCATGAAGATACGCAGTATTTT.

The rearrangement joins TRBV29-1 to TRBJ1-1; 9 nucleotides align to TRBD1. This CDR3 has 14 residues. Germline lookup yields CDR1 SQVTM and CDR2 ANQGSEA. Losses at the gene ends were 4 bases for V and 0 bases for J; bases not matched to a gene: 3. CDR3 protein: CSVGRDRVNTEAFF. The CDR3 bases are TGCAGCGTTGGTCGGGACAGGGTGAACACTGAAGCTTTCTTT.